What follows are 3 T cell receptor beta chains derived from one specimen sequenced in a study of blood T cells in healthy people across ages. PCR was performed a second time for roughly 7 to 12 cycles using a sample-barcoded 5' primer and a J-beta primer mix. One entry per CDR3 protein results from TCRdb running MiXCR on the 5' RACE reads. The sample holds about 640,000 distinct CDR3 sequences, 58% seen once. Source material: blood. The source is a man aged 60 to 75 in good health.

CDR3 region: CASRTDIMTYEQYF. CDR3 DNA: TGCGCCAGCAGAACGGACATAATGACCTACGAGCAGTACTTC. The chain employs TRBV5-1 and TRBJ2-7; D may be TRBD1 (5 bases). Trimming cost V 5 bases and J 2 bases, with 14 bases left between them. Germline V gives CDR1 SGHRS, CDR2 YFSETQ. This CDR3 comprises 14 residues.

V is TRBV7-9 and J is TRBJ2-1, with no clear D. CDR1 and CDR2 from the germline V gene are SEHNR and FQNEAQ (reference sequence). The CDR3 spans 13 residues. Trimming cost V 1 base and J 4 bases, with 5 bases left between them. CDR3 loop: CASSLVTYNEQFF. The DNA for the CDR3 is TGTGCCAGCAGCTTAGTTACATACAATGAGCAGTTCTTC.

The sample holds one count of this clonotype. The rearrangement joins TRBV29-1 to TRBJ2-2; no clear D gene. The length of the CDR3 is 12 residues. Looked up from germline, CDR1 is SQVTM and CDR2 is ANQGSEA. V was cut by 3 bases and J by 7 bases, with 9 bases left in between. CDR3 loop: CSVDPNGGELFF. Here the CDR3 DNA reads TGCAGCGTTGATCCTAACGGCGGGGAGCTGTTTTTT.